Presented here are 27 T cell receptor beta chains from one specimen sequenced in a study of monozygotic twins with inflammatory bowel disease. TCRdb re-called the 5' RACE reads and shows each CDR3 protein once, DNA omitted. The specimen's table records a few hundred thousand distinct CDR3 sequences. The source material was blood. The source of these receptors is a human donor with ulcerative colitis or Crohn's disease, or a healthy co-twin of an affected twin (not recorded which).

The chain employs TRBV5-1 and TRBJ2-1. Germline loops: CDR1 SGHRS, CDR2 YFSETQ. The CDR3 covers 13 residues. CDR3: CASSFGISNEQFF.

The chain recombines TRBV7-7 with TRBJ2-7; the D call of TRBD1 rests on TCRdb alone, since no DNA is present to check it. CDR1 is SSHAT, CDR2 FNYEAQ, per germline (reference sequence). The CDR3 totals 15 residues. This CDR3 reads CASSLARTGADEQYF.

This CDR3 is CASSFALGFNTEAFF. The chain combines TRBV7-9 with TRBJ1-1. Germline V gene data show CDR1 as SEHNR and CDR2 as FQNEAQ (reference sequence). The CDR3 sequence is 15 residues long. Filled out from reference TRBV7-9 and TRBJ1-1, the complete variable domain reads DTGVSQNPRHKITKRGQNVTFRCDPISEHNRLYWYRQTLGQGPEFLTYFQNEAQLEKSRLLSDRFSAERPKGSFSTLEIQRTEQGDSAMYLCASSFALGFNTEAFFGQGTRLTVV.

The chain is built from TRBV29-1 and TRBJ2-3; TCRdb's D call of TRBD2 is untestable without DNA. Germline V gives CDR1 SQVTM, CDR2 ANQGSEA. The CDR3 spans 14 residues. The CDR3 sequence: CSVTGTSGTDTQYF.

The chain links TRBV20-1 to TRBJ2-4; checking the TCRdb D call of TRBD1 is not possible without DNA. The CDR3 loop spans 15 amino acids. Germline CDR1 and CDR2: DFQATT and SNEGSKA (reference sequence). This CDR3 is CSASRGTGAKNIQYF.

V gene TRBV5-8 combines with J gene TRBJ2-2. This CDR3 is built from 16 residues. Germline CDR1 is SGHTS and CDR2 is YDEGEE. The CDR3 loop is CASSGGRSGNTGELFF.

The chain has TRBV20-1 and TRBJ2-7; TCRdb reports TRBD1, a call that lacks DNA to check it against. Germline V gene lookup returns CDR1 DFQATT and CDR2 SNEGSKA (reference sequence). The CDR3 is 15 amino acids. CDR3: CSARDGAGLAYEQYF.

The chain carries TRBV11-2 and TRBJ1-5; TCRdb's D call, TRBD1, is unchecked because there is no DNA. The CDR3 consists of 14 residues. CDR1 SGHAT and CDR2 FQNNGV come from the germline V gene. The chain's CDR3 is CASRDTGSNQPQHF.

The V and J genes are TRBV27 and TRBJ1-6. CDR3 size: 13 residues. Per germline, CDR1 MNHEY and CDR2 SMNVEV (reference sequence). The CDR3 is CASSLVRNSPLHF.

CDR3 sequence reads: CASSQPGQPQHF. The chain combines TRBV3-1 with TRBJ1-5; checking the TCRdb D call of TRBD1 is not possible without DNA. Germline assignment: CDR1 LGHDT and CDR2 YNNKEL (reference sequence). This CDR3 spans 12 amino acids.

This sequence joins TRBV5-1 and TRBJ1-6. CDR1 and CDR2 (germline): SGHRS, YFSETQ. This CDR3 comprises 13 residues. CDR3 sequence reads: CASSPHSDSPLHF.

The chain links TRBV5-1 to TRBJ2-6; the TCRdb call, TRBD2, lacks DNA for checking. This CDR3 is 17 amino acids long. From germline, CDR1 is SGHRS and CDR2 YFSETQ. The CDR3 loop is CASSLAGGGAGANVLTF.

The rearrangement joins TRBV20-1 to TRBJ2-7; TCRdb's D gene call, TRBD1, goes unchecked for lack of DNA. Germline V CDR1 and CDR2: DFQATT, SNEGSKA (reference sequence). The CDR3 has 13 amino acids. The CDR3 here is CSAARQGAYEQYF.

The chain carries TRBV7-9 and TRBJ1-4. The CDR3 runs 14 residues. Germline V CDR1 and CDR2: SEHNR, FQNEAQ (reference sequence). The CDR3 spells CASSLRNTNEKLFF.

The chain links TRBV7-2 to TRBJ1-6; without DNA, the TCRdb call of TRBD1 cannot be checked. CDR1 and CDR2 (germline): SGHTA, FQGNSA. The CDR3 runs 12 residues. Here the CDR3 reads CASSVPGSPLHF.

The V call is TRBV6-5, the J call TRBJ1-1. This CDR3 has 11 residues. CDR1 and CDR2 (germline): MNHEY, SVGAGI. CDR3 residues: CASSYEGKAFF.

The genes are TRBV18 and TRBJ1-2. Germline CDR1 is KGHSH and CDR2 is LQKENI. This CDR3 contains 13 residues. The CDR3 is CASSPTADYGYTF.

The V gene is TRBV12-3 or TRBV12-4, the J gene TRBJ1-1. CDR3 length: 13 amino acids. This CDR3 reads CASIRRMNTEAFF.

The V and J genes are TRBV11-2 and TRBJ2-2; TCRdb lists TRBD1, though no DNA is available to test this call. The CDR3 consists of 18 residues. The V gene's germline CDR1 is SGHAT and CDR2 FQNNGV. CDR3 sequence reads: CASSLFPSGGGNTGELFF.

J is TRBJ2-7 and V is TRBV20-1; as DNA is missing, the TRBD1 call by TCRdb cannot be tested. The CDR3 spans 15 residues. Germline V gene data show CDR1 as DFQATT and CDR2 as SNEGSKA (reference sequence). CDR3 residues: CSARLWGAAAYEQYF.

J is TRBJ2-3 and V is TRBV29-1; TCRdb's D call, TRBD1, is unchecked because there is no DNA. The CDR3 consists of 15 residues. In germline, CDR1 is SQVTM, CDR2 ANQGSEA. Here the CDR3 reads CSLNTGGTGKDTQYF.

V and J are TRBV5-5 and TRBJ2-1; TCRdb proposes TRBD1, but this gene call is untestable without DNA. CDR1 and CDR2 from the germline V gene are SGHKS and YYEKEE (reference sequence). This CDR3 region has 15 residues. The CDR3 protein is CASRHDRGAYNEQFF.

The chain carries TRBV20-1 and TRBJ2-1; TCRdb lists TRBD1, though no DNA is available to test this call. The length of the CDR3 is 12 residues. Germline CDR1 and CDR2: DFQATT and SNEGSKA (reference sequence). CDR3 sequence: CSARADPFEQFF.

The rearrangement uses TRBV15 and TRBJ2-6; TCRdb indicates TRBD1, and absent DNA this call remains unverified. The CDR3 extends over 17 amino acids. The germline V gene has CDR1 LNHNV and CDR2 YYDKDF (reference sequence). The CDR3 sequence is CATSRVGVSLGANVLTF.

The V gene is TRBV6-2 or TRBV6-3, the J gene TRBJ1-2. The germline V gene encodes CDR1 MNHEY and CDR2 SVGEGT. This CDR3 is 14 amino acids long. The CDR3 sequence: CASSYSEGSYGYTF.

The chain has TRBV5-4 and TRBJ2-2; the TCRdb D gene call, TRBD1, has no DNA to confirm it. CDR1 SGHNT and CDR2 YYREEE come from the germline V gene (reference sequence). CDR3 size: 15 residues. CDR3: CASSLAGGDAGELFF.

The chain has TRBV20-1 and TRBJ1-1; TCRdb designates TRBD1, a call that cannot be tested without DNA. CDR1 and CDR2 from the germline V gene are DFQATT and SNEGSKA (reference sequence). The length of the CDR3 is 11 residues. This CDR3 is CSVKGDTEAFF.